This is a list of T cell receptor beta chains from one sample in a study of beta chain features in type 1 diabetes. Sequenced by immunoSEQ multiplex PCR; TCRdb stores in-frame clones only, minus some. The repertoire includes roughly 53,000 clones, around 45% of them detected once, and roughly 1.5% sits in the top ten. The sample consisted of Tregs from blood. The receptors were gathered from a man aged 25 to 40 with type 1 diabetes. Each CDR3 is given without its conserved first and last residue. Each record gives: CDR3 protein, J gene, V gene.

AWSILAGYQETQY TRBJ2-5 TRBV30
ASSFPGSGVGQETQY TRBJ2-5 TRBV7-6
ASSLGGGRSYNEQF TRBJ2-1 TRBV5-6
ASSFSRAYEQY TRBJ2-7 TRBV7-9
ASRRLAGEFGELF TRBJ2-2 TRBV2
ASSYRGRRGYT TRBJ1-2 TRBV28
AISAASGYNEQF TRBJ2-1 TRBV10-3
ASSQSATGEDQPQH TRBJ1-5 TRBV23-1
ASSRLRGFTGELF TRBJ2-2 TRBV7-8
SVTLSPGGFGGNEKLF TRBJ1-4 TRBV29-1
ASSFTGGYTGELF TRBJ2-2 TRBV28
ASSQAGGTDTQY TRBJ2-3 TRBV9
ASNLQGAYGYT TRBJ1-2 TRBV6-6
ASSGLAGVGNEQF TRBJ2-1 TRBV6-6
ASSPGHGRTEAF TRBJ1-1 TRBV7-9
ASSSGTIASY TRBJ2-3 TRBV2
ASRDGRSGETQY TRBJ2-5 TRBV11-1
ASRPWLATNNEQF TRBJ2-1 TRBV14
ASTDTSSGANVLT TRBJ2-6 TRBV28
ASMGQANQPQH TRBJ1-5 TRBV19
ASSSQGQHGANVLT TRBJ2-6 TRBV7-2
ASSIRGRNGYT TRBJ1-2 TRBV19
AWSEVGRGPVEQY TRBJ2-7 TRBV30
ASSPRGMNTEAF TRBJ1-1 TRBV27